A selection of T cell receptor beta chains follows, all from one sample in a study of blood T cell repertoires in COVID-19. Sequenced by immunoSEQ multiplex PCR; TCRdb stores in-frame clones only, minus some. The data show over 100,000 clones, roughly 90% seen once. The sequenced sample was peripheral blood. Receptors were obtained from a man aged 40-49 years with acute or convalescent COVID-19. CDR3s include the opening cysteine and the closing phenylalanine or tryptophan. The D gene is left open where the match is weak. Size is omitted from some rows. Given values are once, few, many or a class for expanded clones.

v_gene: TRBV30
j_gene: TRBJ1-1
d_gene: TRBD1
abundance: NA
CDR3nt: TGTGCCTGGAGTGTCACTCGGACAGGGGATGGGAACACTGAAGCTTTCTTT
CDR3aa: CAWSVTRTGDGNTEAFF

v_gene: TRBV7-2
j_gene: TRBJ1-3
d_gene: NA
abundance: NA
CDR3nt: TGTGCCAGCAGCCGGGGCGCGGGACTTGGAAACACCATATATTTT
CDR3aa: CASSRGAGLGNTIYF

v_gene: TRBV4-1
j_gene: TRBJ1-5
d_gene: NA
abundance: NA
CDR3nt: TGCGCCAGCAGCCTGGGGTACGGGAGCGCCCAGCCCCAGCATTTT
CDR3aa: CASSLGYGSAQPQHF

v_gene: TRBV6-1
j_gene: TRBJ2-7
d_gene: NA
abundance: few
CDR3nt: TGTGCCAGCAGTGAACCAGACATTACCTACGAGCAGTACTTC
CDR3aa: CASSEPDITYEQYF

v_gene: TRBV19
j_gene: TRBJ1-5
d_gene: NA
abundance: NA
CDR3nt: TGTGCCAGTGCCCGTCCCCGGGATAGCAATCAGCCCCAGCATTTT
CDR3aa: CASARPRDSNQPQHF

v_gene: TRBV19
j_gene: TRBJ2-1
d_gene: TRBD2
abundance: NA
CDR3nt: TGTGCCAGTAGTATCCGGGGACTAGCGGGAGGGCTGGGGGATGAGCAGTTCTTC
CDR3aa: CASSIRGLAGGLGDEQFF

v_gene: TRBV19
j_gene: TRBJ1-5
d_gene: NA
abundance: NA
CDR3nt: TGTGCCAGTAGTTCGGGGGGCAGGGGTACGATTATTCAGCCCCAGCATTTT
CDR3aa: CASSSGGRGTIIQPQHF

v_gene: TRBV30
j_gene: TRBJ1-2
d_gene: TRBD1
abundance: NA
CDR3nt: TGTGCCTGGAGCTTGTTTCAGAGTACAGGGGGGAGTAGTGGCTACACCTTC
CDR3aa: CAWSLFQSTGGSSGYTF

v_gene: TRBV18
j_gene: TRBJ2-3
d_gene: NA
abundance: NA
CDR3nt: TGTGCCACCCTTGGAGGGTGGGAAGATACGCAGTATTTT
CDR3aa: CATLGGWEDTQYF

v_gene: TRBV7-7
j_gene: TRBJ2-7
d_gene: TRBD2
abundance: NA
CDR3nt: TGTGCCAGCAGTCCTAGCGGGAGTAAAGAGCAGTACTTC
CDR3aa: CASSPSGSKEQYF

v_gene: TRBV20-1
j_gene: TRBJ2-7
d_gene: NA
abundance: NA
CDR3nt: TGCAGTGCTGGGGCGGTTGGCAAGCAGTACTTC
CDR3aa: CSAGAVGKQYF